This TCR beta chain was identified in a study of CD8 T cells in Susac syndrome. Study summary: Treatment status at blood draw for the Susac syndrome patients was therapy-naive, corticosteroids, or intravenous immunoglobulin alone.

Regarding this clonotype: Its specificity is not known.

The study's findings and limits: Peak Susac CD8+ clonal expansion was seen in TEMRA cells and active patients. Detection of Susac-specific public clones gave some 15 in total CD8+ repertoires and about five in CD8+ TEMRA repertoires.

Sequencing targeted TCR beta in blood CD8+ and CD4+ T cells. CDR1 SGHRS and CDR2 YFSETQ come from the germline V gene. The CDR3 covers 15 residues. V was clipped by 4 bases and J by 0 bases, with 13 bases between them. Random-hexamer reverse transcription was applied to roughly 0.5 to 1 ug RNA. One entry per CDR3 protein results from TCRdb running MiXCR on the immunoSEQ multiplex PCR reads. This sample yields approximately 190,000 distinct CDR3 sequences, of which over 90% are seen a single time; roughly 0.15% belongs to the top ten. The sequencing sample was made of CD8+ T cells from PBMCs. The receptor comes from a human donor with Susac syndrome. The chain joins TRBV5-1 to TRBJ1-1; D is ambiguous. CDR3 sequence (DNA): TGCGCCAGCAGCCCCTTAGAGGGCATGAACACTGAAGCTTTCTTT. Amino acids: CASSPLEGMNTEAFF.